Presented here are 32 T cell receptor beta chains from one specimen sequenced in a study of T-cell reconstitution after alpha-beta-depleted transplantation in children. Unique molecular identifiers were used to barcode this TCRbeta library. TCRdb processed the PCR reads anew with MiXCR; each CDR3 protein has one entry. This sample has approximately 650,000 distinct CDR3 sequences, with about an eighth found just once. Sequencing was performed on PBMCs, taken before TCRalphabeta/CD19-depleted stem cell transplant. Every receptor here comes from a girl under 10 years old with congenital amegakaryocytic thrombocytopenia, due to receive a stem cell transplant.

This clonotype was found many times. The chain links TRBV5-1 to TRBJ1-5; D may be TRBD1 (5 bases). Germline V gives CDR1 SGHRS, CDR2 YFSETQ. The V and J ends lost 3 bases and 0 bases respectively, with 10 bases between them. The CDR3 sequence is 15 residues long. The CDR3 here is CASSWGPGSNQPQHF. The CDR3 region has the DNA TGCGCCAGCAGCTGGGGACCGGGTAGCAATCAGCCCCAGCATTTT.

In this sample, this clonotype turned up many times. CDR3 loop: CASSRGGERQVNYGYTF. CDR3 DNA: TGTGCCAGCAGCAGGGGGGGTGAGAGACAAGTCAACTATGGCTACACCTTC. The gene calls are TRBV21-1 and TRBJ1-2; the DNA was not compared with TRBD1, the D call given in the table. TRBV21-1 is given as a pseudogene. The CDR3 is made up of 17 amino acids.

For this clonotype: A read error may explain this, as a much larger clone is one base away. This sequence joins TRBV20-1 and TRBJ2-1; 10 bases are shared with TRBD2. The germline V gene has CDR1 DFQATT and CDR2 SNEGSKA (reference sequence). The CDR3 has 15 amino acids. V was pared by 1 base and J by 6 bases, with 6 bases of the junction left unmatched. The CDR3 region has the DNA TGCAGTGCTAGAGGAGCGGGAGGGCGGTGCAATGAGCAGTTCTTC. Amino acid sequence: CSARGAGGRCNEQFF.

This clonotype was found many times. The V call is TRBV29-1, the J call TRBJ1-1; D remains ambiguous. The length of the CDR3 is 13 residues. Trimming cost V 2 bases and J 0 bases, with 7 bases left between them. Germline V CDR1 and CDR2: SQVTM, ANQGSEA. CDR3 nucleotides: TGCAGCGTTGAATTCCAGTTGAACACTGAAGCTTTCTTT. Amino acid sequence: CSVEFQLNTEAFF. The variable domain in full, completed from reference TRBV29-1 and TRBJ1-1, reads SAVISQKPSRDICQRGTSLTIQCQVDSQVTMMFWYRQQPGQSLTLIATANQGSEATYESGFVIDKFPISRPNLTFSTLTVSNMSPEDSSIYLCSVEFQLNTEAFFGQGTRLTVV.

This chain links TRBV12-3 or TRBV12-4 with TRBJ2-1; no reliable D call. The CDR3 totals 14 residues. V was trimmed by 8 bases and J by 6 bases, leaving 17 bases between them. The CDR3 nucleotides are TGTGCCAGCGGACCGGGCCATCGGACCAATGAGCAGTTCTTC. Its translation: CASGPGHRTNEQFF.

The table lists this clonotype with many counts. The rearrangement links TRBV5-6 to TRBJ2-7; D perhaps matches TRBD1 (5 bases). Germline loops: CDR1 SGHDT, CDR2 YYEEEE. The V end lost 5 bases, the J end lost 3 bases, and 24 bases lay between the germline ends. The CDR3 loop spans 17 amino acids. The CDR3 nucleotides read TGTGCCAGCAGAACTTGGATTGCAGGACATCGAAGCTACGAGCAGTACTTC. Translation gives CASRTWIAGHRSYEQYF.

In this sample, this clonotype turned up many times. The chain recombines TRBV12-3 or TRBV12-4 with TRBJ2-1; TRBD1 might be the D (5 bases). The CDR3 has 13 amino acids. The ends were cut back, 4 bases at V and 8 bases at J, with 12 bases in the middle. The chain's CDR3 is CASSSFRVDEQFF. The CDR3 DNA follows: TGTGCCAGCAGTTCGTTCAGGGTCGATGAGCAGTTCTTC.

The gene calls are TRBV5-1 and TRBJ2-5; possible D gene TRBD2, 6 bases. CDR3 length equals 20 residues. Between the trimmed V and J ends, which lost 0 bases and 4 bases, there was a span of 28 bases. Germline V gene sequence: CDR1 SGHRS, CDR2 YFSETQ. The CDR3 DNA is TGCGCCAGCAGCTTGGTGGAGAAAACTAGCATAAGGGGCAGAGTAGAGACCCAGTACTTC. As protein: CASSLVEKTSIRGRVETQYF.

This clonotype has ten or more counts. The V and J genes are TRBV20-1 and TRBJ2-1; no reliable D call. Germline lookup yields CDR1 DFQATT and CDR2 SNEGSKA (reference sequence). The CDR3 has 15 residues. Trimming took off 3 bases at V and 0 bases at J, with 12 bases between the two ends. As DNA, the CDR3 is TGCAGTGCTAGTCAGAAGCCGAGCTCCTACAATGAGCAGTTCTTC. As protein: CSASQKPSSYNEQFF.

This clonotype was counted at least ten times. This CDR3 is CSADDREEKLFF. CDR3 nucleotide sequence: TGCAGTGCTGATGACAGGGAGGAAAAACTGTTTTTT. V and J are TRBV20-1 and TRBJ1-4; 7 bases align to TRBD1. The CDR3 is 12 amino acids. In germline, CDR1 is DFQATT, CDR2 SNEGSKA (reference sequence). J gave up 8 bases and V 5 bases, and 5 bases lay outside the gene matches.

The gene calls are TRBV15 and TRBJ2-2, with 9 bases lining up with TRBD1. V was clipped by 1 base and J by 6 bases; unmatched bases: 3. The germline gives CDR1 LNHNV, CDR2 YYDKDF (reference sequence). This CDR3 spans 15 amino acids. The CDR3 DNA sequence: TGTGCCACCAGCAGAGGGACAGGGGAAGCCGGGGAGCTGTTTTTT. Protein product: CATSRGTGEAGELFF.

Worth noting for this clonotype: Just one base apart from a much larger clone, this may be a read error. The chain links TRBV20-1 to TRBJ2-1, with 11 nucleotides matching TRBD1. This CDR3 spans 16 amino acids. Germline values: CDR1 DFQATT, CDR2 SNEGSKA (reference sequence). This CDR3 reads CCARDSDRGLWNEQFF. CDR3 sequence (DNA): TGCTGTGCTAGAGATTCGGACAGGGGGCTTTGGAATGAGCAGTTCTTC.

V is TRBV14 and J is TRBJ2-1; TRBD1 aligns across 7 bases. The CDR3 is 16 amino acids. Trimming at V came to 4 bases and at J to 8 bases, leaving 14 bases not matched to a gene. CDR1 is SGHDN and CDR2 is FVKESK in the germline V gene. The CDR3 is CASSLLGTALVHEQFF. The CDR3 DNA sequence: TGTGCCAGCAGCCTCCTCGGGACAGCGCTAGTCCATGAGCAGTTCTTC.

This clonotype showed up many times. The V gene is TRBV5-1, the J gene TRBJ2-4; maybe TRBD1 (5 bases). The CDR3 extends over 13 amino acids. The germline V and J ends were trimmed by 5 bases and 2 bases, with 8 bases remaining between them. Germline V gene lookup returns CDR1 SGHRS and CDR2 YFSETQ. CDR3 in amino acids: CASRGLSKNIQYF. For the CDR3, the DNA is TGCGCCAGCAGGGGGCTATCCAAAAACATTCAGTACTTC.

The chain carries TRBV7-9 and TRBJ2-7; a weak D match, TRBD2 (6 bases). The CDR3 contains 16 residues. V lost 1 base to trimming and J lost 7 bases, with 20 bases between them. The germline gives CDR1 SEHNR, CDR2 FQNEAQ (reference sequence). Written as DNA, the CDR3 is TGTGCCAGCAGCTTAGAAGTCTTAGGGGCTGGGAGGGAGCAGTACTTC. It specifies CASSLEVLGAGREQYF.

This clonotype appeared many times. The V and J genes are TRBV20-1 and TRBJ2-3, with D perhaps matching TRBD1 (6 bases). The CDR3 totals 16 residues. Germline V gives CDR1 DFQATT, CDR2 SNEGSKA (reference sequence). The V and J ends lost 1 base and 0 bases respectively, with 14 bases between them. CDR3 in DNA: TGCAGTGCTAGAGGAGCTAGGGGGATTAGCACAGATACGCAGTATTTT. This codes for CSARGARGISTDTQYF.

The chain recombines TRBV6-1 with TRBJ2-5; weak D call: TRBD1 (5 bases). Germline CDR1 reads MNHNS; CDR2 reads SASEGT. This CDR3 has 13 amino acids. V was clipped by 3 bases and J by 1 base, with 6 bases between them. The CDR3 DNA follows: TGTGCCAGCAGTGATCAGGGCCAAGAGACCCAGTACTTC. Protein: CASSDQGQETQYF.

V gene TRBV7-2 combines with J gene TRBJ2-7, with TRBD2 matching over 11 bases. The germline CDR1 and CDR2 sequences are SGHTA and FQGNSA. The CDR3 sequence is 16 residues long. With V trimmed by 5 bases and J by 7 bases, 13 bases remained unmatched. The CDR3 coding sequence is TGTGCCAGCAGCAAGCCGGGACTAGCGGCGTCGGGGGAGCAGTACTTC. It translates to CASSKPGLAASGEQYF.

This clonotype occurred a few times. The CDR3 nucleotides read TGCGCCAGCAGCTTGGGACAGAAGTACGAGCAGTACTTC. Protein: CASSLGQKYEQYF. The chain has TRBV5-1 and TRBJ2-7; a weak D match, TRBD1 (5 bases). CDR1 is SGHRS, CDR2 YFSETQ, per germline. The CDR3 is 13 residues long. V lost 0 bases to trimming and J lost 4 bases, with 8 bases between them.

This clonotype was seen repeatedly, ten times or more. The V call is TRBV20-1, the J call TRBJ2-2; 13 bases agree with TRBD2. The V and J ends lost 6 bases and 4 bases, in that order; junction bases with no gene match: 5. Germline CDR1 is DFQATT and CDR2 is SNEGSKA (reference sequence). The CDR3 has 15 residues. CDR3 protein: CSARTSGSSTGELFF. The CDR3 bases are TGCAGTGCCCGGACTAGCGGGAGTTCCACCGGGGAGCTGTTTTTT.

This clonotype has more than one count but fewer than ten. This chain links TRBV12-3 or TRBV12-4 with TRBJ1-5; D may be TRBD1 (6 bases). This CDR3 has 13 residues. V was clipped by 7 bases and J by 7 bases, with 14 bases between them. CDR3 DNA sequence: TGTGCCAGCACCCGAGGGGGATGGCAGCCCCAGCATTTT. It yields the protein CASTRGGWQPQHF.

The sample holds many counts of this clonotype. This rearrangement joins TRBV7-9 to TRBJ2-3; 7 positions match TRBD2. Germline CDR1 and CDR2: SEHNR and FQNEAQ (reference sequence). Losses at the gene ends were 4 bases for V and 0 bases for J; bases not matched to a gene: 4. The CDR3 contains 15 residues. The CDR3 sequence: CASSSSSGSTDTQYF. CDR3 coding DNA: TGTGCCAGCAGCTCCTCTAGCGGAAGCACAGATACGCAGTATTTT.

This clonotype was recorded many times. V usage is TRBV29-1 and J usage is TRBJ1-2; D is uncertain. The CDR3 totals 11 residues. The V end lost 6 bases, the J end lost 2 bases, and 7 bases lay between the germline ends. CDR1 and CDR2 from the germline V gene are SQVTM and ANQGSEA. CDR3 bases: TGCAGCGTACTGGAGAACTATGGCTACACCTTC. Translating it yields CSVLENYGYTF.

The rearrangement joins TRBV30 to TRBJ2-1; a weak D match, TRBD2 (6 bases). The CDR3 is 12 residues long. Trimming left V 4 bases short and J 7 bases short, with 11 bases between. Germline V gene sequence: CDR1 GTSNPN, CDR2 SVGIG (reference sequence). For the CDR3, the DNA is TGTGCCTGGATCGGTGGGGGGAATGAGCAGTTCTTC. Amino acids: CAWIGGGNEQFF.

This clonotype was detected many times. The chain is built from TRBV20-1 and TRBJ1-5; no clear D. The CDR3 consists of 11 residues. The V end lost 2 bases, the J end lost 7 bases, and 6 bases lay between the germline ends. Germline V CDR1 and CDR2: DFQATT, SNEGSKA (reference sequence). CDR3 DNA sequence: TGCAGTGCTAGAATGGAGCAGCCCCAGCATTTT. Translated: CSARMEQPQHF.

This clonotype was recorded a few times. The chain couples TRBV20-1 to TRBJ2-5; 9 bases map to TRBD2. CDR1 and CDR2 (germline): DFQATT, SNEGSKA (reference sequence). The CDR3 covers 14 residues. Trimming took 6 bases from V and 4 from J; bases not matched to a gene: 9. CDR3 in amino acids: CSADKREDRETQYF. The CDR3 nucleotides are TGCAGTGCGGATAAGCGGGAGGATAGAGAGACCCAGTACTTC.

This chain joins TRBV5-1 and TRBJ2-5; D not resolved. The CDR3 has 14 residues. Germline CDR1 and CDR2: SGHRS and YFSETQ. The V end lost 3 bases, the J end lost 2 bases, and 11 bases lay between the germline ends. CDR3 amino acids: CASSYLWRQETQYF. DNA of the CDR3: TGCGCCAGCAGCTACCTTTGGCGGCAAGAGACCCAGTACTTC.

J is TRBJ2-7 and V is TRBV20-1, with 10 bases matching TRBD2. CDR1 DFQATT and CDR2 SNEGSKA come from the germline V gene (reference sequence). CDR3 size: 15 residues. V dropped 6 bases and J dropped 3; count of bases not matched to a gene: 11. CDR3 DNA: TGCAGTGCAAGCCCTCTAGCGGGAGTCAACTACGAGCAGTACTTC. Its protein product is CSASPLAGVNYEQYF.

This clonotype has ten or more counts. This sequence joins TRBV20-1 and TRBJ1-4, with D unresolved. V lost 6 bases and J 8 bases, leaving 10 bases between the germline ends. The CDR3 has 11 residues. Germline CDR1 is DFQATT and CDR2 is SNEGSKA (reference sequence). The CDR3 bases are TGCAGTGCCCTAGATACGGAAAAACTGTTTTTT. It is translated as CSALDTEKLFF.

In its sample, this clonotype was seen many times. V is TRBV12-3 or TRBV12-4 and J is TRBJ1-1; maybe TRBD1 (6 bases). This CDR3 region has 14 residues. The V and J ends lost 1 base and 4 bases respectively, with 10 bases between them. CDR3 DNA: TGTGCCAGCAGTTTAGGAGGGGGTTTCACTGAAGCTTTCTTT. Protein product: CASSLGGGFTEAFF.

The chain has TRBV30 and TRBJ2-1; D possibly matches TRBD1 or TRBD2 (5 bases each). Germline values: CDR1 GTSNPN, CDR2 SVGIG (reference sequence). This CDR3 is 12 amino acids long. The ends were cut back, 5 bases at V and 8 bases at J, with 13 bases in the middle. The CDR3 nucleotides read TGTGCCTGGGAGGGGCACGATGATGAGCAGTTCTTC. It yields the protein CAWEGHDDEQFF.

The table lists this clonotype with a few counts. The gene calls are TRBV15 and TRBJ2-5, with 9 positions matching TRBD2. J gave up 5 bases and V 5 bases, and 9 bases lay outside the gene matches. The CDR3 covers 15 residues. Germline-derived CDR1 and CDR2 are LNHNV and YYDKDF (reference sequence). The CDR3 here is CATSLGGGDAETQYF. The CDR3 DNA is TGTGCCACCAGCCTAGGCGGGGGGGACGCCGAGACCCAGTACTTC.